These T cell receptor beta chains were read from a single sample in a study of PD-1 blockade in classical Hodgkin lymphoma. Profiled with immunoSEQ multiplex PCR; TCRdb holds only in-frame clones, not every one. The data contain 7,000 or so clones, about four fifths of them singletons. Sequenced here: peripheral blood mononuclear cells (PBMCs), sampled before the second cycle of nivolumab. All receptors come from a human donor with classical Hodgkin lymphoma. CDR3s include the opening cysteine and the closing phenylalanine or tryptophan. Fields, in order: clone size, V gene, D gene, J gene, CDR3 DNA, CDR3 protein. D genes are given only for firm matches. The size field is filled for only some rows; it gives once, few, many or a size class.

NA	TRBV5-4	TRBD1	TRBJ2-1	TGTGCCAGCAGCAACGGGACAGGGATTGAGCAGTTCTTC	CASSNGTGIEQFF
NA	TRBV5-4	NA	TRBJ2-3	TGTGCCAGCAGCTTGGCTGAGGTAGCCTATAGCACAGATACGCAGTATTTT	CASSLAEVAYSTDTQYF
NA	TRBV10-3	NA	TRBJ2-1	TGTGCCATCAGGAAGGACGGTTACAATGAGCAGTTCTTC	CAIRKDGYNEQFF
NA	TRBV5-1	NA	TRBJ2-7	TGCGCCAGCAGCGTCGAGGACAGCTCCTACGAGCAGTACTTC	CASSVEDSSYEQYF
once	TRBV28	TRBD1	TRBJ2-7	TGTGCCAGCAGTAAAAACAGGGGCCTCTCCTACGAGCAGTACTTC	CASSKNRGLSYEQYF
NA	TRBV11-1	NA	TRBJ1-1	TGTGCCAGCAGCTTCGTTGGGGGGACTGAAGCTTTCTTT	CASSFVGGTEAFF
NA	TRBV5-1	NA	TRBJ2-6	TGCGCCAGCTGGGCAGGCGGTTCACAAAGTCGGGCCAACGTCCTGACTTTC	CASWAGGSQSRANVLTF
NA	TRBV28	NA	TRBJ2-7	TGTGCCAGCAGTTTCAGCGGAAGATACGAGCAGTACTTC	CASSFSGRYEQYF
NA	TRBV5-1	TRBD1	TRBJ2-1	TGCGCCAGCAGCTTGGGCCATGGGGCCACCGGGACAGGGGTTAACAATGAGCAGTTCTTC	CASSLGHGATGTGVNNEQFF
NA	TRBV7-2	TRBD1	TRBJ2-7	TGTGCCAGCAGCCCCGAGGGACAGGGTGACCCCTACGAGCAGTACTTC	CASSPEGQGDPYEQYF
NA	TRBV2	NA	TRBJ2-5	TGTGCCAGCAGTGGAGCTTGGACGGGCTGGGTGACCCAGTACTTC	CASSGAWTGWVTQYF
NA	TRBV6-6	NA	TRBJ1-5	TGTGCCAGCAGTTACCCGCCAGGGGGCAATCAGCCCCAGCATTTT	CASSYPPGGNQPQHF
few	TRBV2	TRBD2	TRBJ2-1	TGTGCCAGCGGGGGGGGATATGAGCAGTTCTTC	CASGGGYEQFF
few	TRBV9	TRBD1	TRBJ2-7	TGTGCCAGCAGCGCGGGACAGGGGTTCTCCTACGAGCAGTACTTC	CASSAGQGFSYEQYF
NA	TRBV7-6	NA	TRBJ1-5	TGTGCCAGCAGCTTAGATGGCAATCAGCCCCAGCATTTT	CASSLDGNQPQHF
NA	TRBV20-1	NA	TRBJ2-7	TGCAGTGCGGGGGACTACGAGCAGTACTTC	CSAGDYEQYF
NA	TRBV28	NA	TRBJ1-2	TGTGCCAGCAGTACCCCTTTCGGGTTAGACTATGGCTACACCTTC	CASSTPFGLDYGYTF
NA	TRBV19	TRBD1	TRBJ2-5	TGTGCCAGTAGTTCCCGTGAAGGGGGCTTAAAGACCCAGTACTTC	CASSSREGGLKTQYF
once	TRBV7-6	NA	TRBJ1-5	TGTGCCAGCAGCTTAGACAGGGACCAGCCCCAGCATTTT	CASSLDRDQPQHF
NA	TRBV2	NA	TRBJ2-1	TGTGCCAGCAACCCTGGGGGGGGCACCTACAATGAGCAGTTCTTC	CASNPGGGTYNEQFF
NA	TRBV4-3	TRBD2	TRBJ2-3	TGCGCCAGCAGCCAAACTAGCGGCGGAAATACGCAGTATTTT	CASSQTSGGNTQYF
NA	TRBV6-4	TRBD2	TRBJ2-3	TGTGCCAGCAGTGACAGCGGGAGGGCAGATACGCAGTATTTT	CASSDSGRADTQYF
NA	TRBV6-1	NA	TRBJ2-2	TGTGCCAGCAGTGATTGGGACGTGAACACCGGGGAGCTGTTTTTT	CASSDWDVNTGELFF
NA	TRBV7-8	TRBD2	TRBJ2-2	TGTGCCAGCAGCGCCGCCCCCTTAAGGCTAGCGGGAGGGCGGAGGACCGGGGAGCTGTTTTTT	CASSAAPLRLAGGRRTGELFF
NA	TRBV28	NA	TRBJ2-7	TGTGCCAGCAGTTTGTTCACAGGTTACGAGCAGTACTTC	CASSLFTGYEQYF
NA	TRBV11-2	NA	TRBJ2-3	TGTGCCAGCAGCTTTTTCCTAGCCGAGGATACGCAGTATTTT	CASSFFLAEDTQYF
NA	TRBV5-4	TRBD2	TRBJ2-4	TGTGCCAGCAGCTTGGGTAGCGGGGGGGCCTCTCCCAAAAACATTCAGTACTTC	CASSLGSGGASPKNIQYF
NA	TRBV7-6	TRBD1	TRBJ2-7	TGTGCCAGCAGCTTAGGGGGGACAGGACTCTACGAGCAGTACTTC	CASSLGGTGLYEQYF
NA	TRBV19	TRBD2	TRBJ2-1	TGTGCCAGTAGTAAGGCCCGGGACTATCTCGAGAATGAGCAGTTCTTC	CASSKARDYLENEQFF
few	TRBV2	NA	TRBJ1-1	TGTGCCAGCAGTTTAGTAGAATTGGCTTTCTTT	CASSLVELAFF
NA	TRBV5-1	NA	TRBJ2-5	TGCGCCAGCAGCCCGTGGTCCCCCAGGGGACAAGCGGTGGCCCAGTACTTC	CASSPWSPRGQAVAQYF
NA	TRBV15	NA	TRBJ2-5	TGTGCCACCAGCATCGGCCTAGCCGAGTACCAAGAGACCCAGTACTTC	CATSIGLAEYQETQYF
NA	TRBV10-1	NA	TRBJ2-7	TGCGCCAGCAGTGACGAAGGGGTTTACGAGCAGTACTTC	CASSDEGVYEQYF
NA	TRBV13	NA	TRBJ1-5	TGTGCCAGCAGCTTAACCCGGGGGCAGAATCAGCCCCAGCATTTT	CASSLTRGQNQPQHF
NA	TRBV5-4	NA	TRBJ2-7	TGTGCCAGCAGCTTGGTTTCATCGGTGCACGAGCAGTACTTC	CASSLVSSVHEQYF
once	TRBV5-6	NA	TRBJ1-2	TGTGCCAGCAGTCCGCGGGGTTCCCACTATGGCTACACCTTC	CASSPRGSHYGYTF
NA	TRBV6-4	NA	TRBJ2-2	TGTGCCAGCAGTGTAACAGGGACCGGGGAGCTGTTTTTT	CASSVTGTGELFF
NA	TRBV27	TRBD1	TRBJ1-2	TGTGCCAGCAGAGGACAGGGGAACTATGGCTACACCTTC	CASRGQGNYGYTF
NA	TRBV13	NA	TRBJ2-7	TGTGCCAGCAGCCCGACATTGGACCACGAGCAGTACTTC	CASSPTLDHEQYF
NA	TRBV6-5	NA	TRBJ2-1	TGTGCCAGCAGTTACGGGGAGTCTTCCTACAATGAGCAGTTCTTC	CASSYGESSYNEQFF
NA	TRBV27	TRBD2	TRBJ2-1	TGTGCCAGCTCGGGACTAGGAGATCATGAGCAGTTCTTC	CASSGLGDHEQFF
NA	TRBV19	TRBD1	TRBJ1-1	TGTGCCAGTAGTACTTCGGACAGGGCCAACACTGAAGCTTTCTTT	CASSTSDRANTEAFF
NA	TRBV4-3	NA	TRBJ2-7	TGCGCCAGCAGCCAAGTCTGGGCAGAGAGTTACGAGCAGTACTTC	CASSQVWAESYEQYF
NA	TRBV9	NA	TRBJ2-5	TGTGCCGGGTCCCGCGGGGGCGACCGGGAGACCCAGTACTTC	CAGSRGGDRETQYF
once	TRBV6-5	TRBD2	TRBJ2-1	TGTGCCAGCAGCTTGACTAGCGGGGGGGCTTATGAGCAGTTCTTC	CASSLTSGGAYEQFF
few	TRBV19	NA	TRBJ2-5	TGTGCCAGTAGTATAGATCTTACCGACAGAGAAGAGACCCAGTACTTC	CASSIDLTDREETQYF
NA	TRBV7-9	TRBD2	TRBJ2-2	TGTGCCAGCAGGCTAGCGGCGACAACGAACACCGGGGAGCTGTTTTTT	CASRLAATTNTGELFF
NA	TRBV27	NA	TRBJ2-1	TGTGCCAGCAGTTTATCGTTAGGCAAGAGCTCCTACAATGAGCAGTTCTTC	CASSLSLGKSSYNEQFF
NA	TRBV4-2	TRBD2	TRBJ2-1	TGTGCCAGCAGCCAAGAAGGTATAGGTGGACTAGCGGGGGATGAGCAGTTCTTC	CASSQEGIGGLAGDEQFF
NA	TRBV6-6	TRBD1	TRBJ1-2	TGTGCCAGCAGTTTGAGTACAGGGGGCTACTATGGCTACACCTTC	CASSLSTGGYYGYTF
NA	TRBV7-8	NA	TRBJ2-1	TGTGCCAGCAGCAGAGAAAAAGGACTCTACAATGAGCAGTTCTTC	CASSREKGLYNEQFF
once	TRBV19	NA	TRBJ2-4	TGTGCCAGTACCCCCGAGAGGGGGGCTCCTTTAGCCAAAAACATTCAGTACTTC	CASTPERGAPLAKNIQYF
NA	TRBV15	NA	TRBJ2-3	TGTGCCACCAGCAGAGGGGGGGCTAGGGGGACAGATACGCAGTATTTT	CATSRGGARGTDTQYF
NA	TRBV28	TRBD2	TRBJ2-5	TGTGCCAGCACGACTAGCGGGAGGAAGACCCAGTACTTC	CASTTSGRKTQYF
NA	TRBV5-5	TRBD1	TRBJ2-1	TGTGCCAGCATCCCGACAGGGGGCCCTGCCAATGAGCAGTTCTTC	CASIPTGGPANEQFF